The 14 T cell receptor beta chains below were found in one sample sequenced in a study of blood T cells in healthy people across ages. Primers used in a second PCR of about 6 to 12 cycles were a sample-barcoded 5' primer and a J-beta primer mix. TCRdb independently ran MiXCR on the 5' RACE reads; one entry per CDR3 protein. The sample contains 630,000 or so distinct CDR3 sequences, approximately 30% of which appear only once. The specimen was blood. Receptors were obtained from a woman aged 80 or over in good health.

This clonotype was recorded many times. The chain combines TRBV30 with TRBJ2-7; a possible D gene is TRBD1 (6 bases). The CDR3 contains 14 residues. V lost 3 bases and J 5 bases, leaving 17 bases between the germline ends. Germline-derived CDR1 and CDR2 are GTSNPN and SVGIG (reference sequence). CDR3 sequence (DNA): TGTGCCTGGAGAGGGCGAGCAGGGGTCAACGAGCAGTACTTC. Protein sequence: CAWRGRAGVNEQYF.

This clonotype was found many times. This chain connects TRBV7-2 to TRBJ2-3; possibly TRBD2 for D (5 bases). V lost 6 bases and J 1 base, leaving 14 bases between the germline ends. The germline V gene has CDR1 SGHTA and CDR2 FQGNSA. The CDR3 length is 15 residues. The CDR3 sequence is CASSYSVPGTDTQYF. For the CDR3, the DNA is TGTGCCAGCAGTTATAGCGTACCGGGCACAGATACGCAGTATTTT.

The genes are TRBV20-1 and TRBJ2-4, with D possibly matching TRBD1 (6 bases). The end of the DNA is better explained by TRBJ2-7, so the J call may be wrong. Germline V gives CDR1 DFQATT, CDR2 SNEGSKA (reference sequence). This CDR3 contains 13 residues. The CDR3 region is CSAKNAGDGEQYF. The CDR3, as DNA: TGCAGTGCTAAAAACGCAGGGGATGGCGAGCAGTACTTC.

V and J are TRBV12-3 or TRBV12-4 and TRBJ2-3, with D perhaps matching TRBD2 (6 bases). Deletions cut 1 base from V and 4 bases from J, with 15 bases between. CDR3 length equals 16 residues. CDR3 amino acids: CASSLGRGMSADTQYF. The CDR3 DNA sequence: TGTGCCAGCAGTTTAGGGCGGGGAATGAGCGCAGATACGCAGTATTTT.

This clonotype was picked up many times. The V and J genes are TRBV28 and TRBJ2-7; tentatively, D is TRBD1 (6 bases). V was cut by 6 bases and J by 6 bases, with 9 bases left in between. CDR1 and CDR2 (germline): MDHEN, SYDVKM. The CDR3 is 11 amino acids. The CDR3 protein is CASSRTAEQYF. CDR3 sequence (DNA): TGTGCCAGCAGCCGGACAGCCGAGCAGTACTTC.

This clonotype has only a few counts. The chain uses TRBV24-1 and TRBJ2-3; D remains ambiguous. This CDR3 spans 13 amino acids. Germline V CDR1 and CDR2: KGHDR, SFDVKD. V lost 6 bases and J lost 1, with 7 bases in between. The DNA for the CDR3 is TGTGCCACCAGTACCTATGGCACAGATACGCAGTATTTT. Its protein product is CATSTYGTDTQYF.

The chain combines TRBV5-1 with TRBJ2-3; tentatively, D is TRBD2 (6 bases). The CDR3 sequence is 17 residues long. Germline V CDR1 and CDR2: SGHRS, YFSETQ. V was trimmed by 4 bases and J by 1 base, leaving 19 bases between them. CDR3 region: CASSENGRGLGTDTQYF. The DNA of the CDR3 is TGCGCCAGCAGCGAAAACGGGCGGGGACTCGGCACAGATACGCAGTATTTT.

On this clonotype: This may be a read error, as it is one base from a much larger clone. V usage is TRBV30 and J usage is TRBJ2-7, with no clear D. Germline V lookup: CDR1 GTSNPN, CDR2 SVGIG (reference sequence). This CDR3 has 13 amino acids. CDR3 DNA sequence: TGTGCCAGGAGTGTTCGTCTTAACAACGAGCAGTACTTC. Protein product: CARSVRLNNEQYF.

The chain is built from TRBV5-5 and TRBJ2-7, with 7 bases lining up with TRBD2. Germline CDR1 reads SGHKS; CDR2 reads YYEKEE (reference sequence). The J segment lost 5 bases and the V segment lost 0 bases, leaving 11 bases of the junction unmatched. CDR3 length equals 16 residues. The CDR3 DNA follows: TGTGCCAGCAGCTTGGGACGGCTAGCGGACCCCCACGAGCAGTACTTC. Its protein is CASSLGRLADPHEQYF.

The rearrangement uses TRBV7-9 and TRBJ2-1; D is undetermined. Germline CDR1 is SEHNR and CDR2 is FQNEAQ (reference sequence). Between the trimmed V and J ends, which lost 10 bases and 10 bases, there was a span of 26 bases. This CDR3 has 15 residues. The CDR3 is CATTPLGQLNHEQFF. DNA of the CDR3: TGTGCCACCACACCACTCGGGCAGCTTAACCACGAGCAGTTCTTC.

V usage is TRBV10-3 and J usage is TRBJ2-3, with unresolved D. Between the trimmed V and J ends, which lost 4 bases and 0 bases, there was a span of 2 bases. This CDR3 is 12 amino acids long. Germline V CDR1 and CDR2: ENHRY, SYGVKD. The CDR3 bases are TGTGCCATCAGTGCCAGCACAGATACGCAGTATTTT. Translation gives CAISASTDTQYF.

This clonotype was picked up a small number of times. The rearrangement uses TRBV6-2 or TRBV6-3 and TRBJ2-7; D possibly corresponds to TRBD1 (6 bases). The CDR3 extends over 14 amino acids. The germline V gene has CDR1 MNHEY and CDR2 SVGEGT. V lost 7 bases and J 2 bases, leaving 15 bases between the germline ends. CDR3 residues: CASMDPGQAYEQYF. DNA for the CDR3: TGTGCCAGCATGGATCCGGGACAAGCCTACGAGCAGTACTTC.

This clonotype was recorded once. The CDR3 is CASSPDPDGSPWNEQYF. DNA of the CDR3: TGTGCCAGCTCACCCGACCCTGACGGGTCGCCCTGGAATGAGCAGTACTTC. This rearrangement joins TRBV18 to TRBJ2-5; D is unclear. V was clipped by 3 bases and J by 11 bases, with 28 bases between them. Per the germline V gene, CDR1 is KGHSH and CDR2 is LQKENI. CDR3 length equals 17 residues.

Regarding this clonotype: A much more abundant neighbour one base away suggests this may be a read error. The V call is TRBV18, the J call TRBJ1-3; no clear D. The CDR3 contains 17 residues. The germline CDR1 and CDR2 sequences are KGHSH and LQKENI. The CDR3 protein is CASSPPEGGPSGNTRYF. Here the CDR3 DNA reads TGTGCCAGCTCACCACCGGAGGGAGGGCCCTCTGGAAACACCAGATATTTT.